These 22 T cell receptor beta chains were all obtained from the same sample, sequenced in a study of CXCR4 blockade with PD-1 therapy in pancreatic cancer. Produced via immunoSEQ multiplex PCR; TCRdb's table is partial and in-frame only. The data show around 15,000 clones, 55% to 85% seen once. The material sequenced was tumor tissue. These receptors were taken from a human donor with pancreatic ductal adenocarcinoma.

This clone occurred a few times. This rearrangement joins TRBV10-3 to TRBJ2-1; D is undetermined. Germline values: CDR1 ENHRY, CDR2 SYGVKD. V lost 10 bases and J 8 bases, leaving 15 bases between the germline ends. The CDR3 has 12 residues. The CDR3: CASHSPPDEQFF. As DNA, the CDR3 is TGTGCCAGCCACAGCCCCCCAGATGAGCAGTTCTTC.

V usage is TRBV18 and J usage is TRBJ2-7; TRBD1 matches at 10 bases. The germline V gene has CDR1 KGHSH and CDR2 LQKENI. J was trimmed by 7 bases and V by 4 bases; bases with no gene match: 10. There are 15 residues in the CDR3. For the CDR3, the DNA is TGTGCCAGCTCACGATACGGGACAGGGGCTGGAGAGCAGTACTTC. Its translation is CASSRYGTGAGEQYF.

This clone has a handful of counts. This chain uses TRBV4-1 with TRBJ2-1, with D possibly matching TRBD2 (5 bases). This CDR3 is 15 amino acids long. The germline V gene has CDR1 MGHRA and CDR2 YSYEKL. V was shortened by 4 bases and J by 0 bases, with 10 bases between the two germline ends. The CDR3 coding sequence is TGCGCCAGCAGCCTAGAGGGTAGCTCCTACAATGAGCAGTTCTTC. It translates to CASSLEGSSYNEQFF.

The gene calls are TRBV29-1 and TRBJ1-1; 8 bases agree with TRBD1. V was clipped by 6 bases and J by 5 bases; unmatched bases: 5. Germline V gene lookup returns CDR1 SQVTM and CDR2 ANQGSEA. The CDR3 covers 12 residues. CDR3 amino acids: CSVGTGVTEAFF. CDR3 nucleotide sequence: TGCAGCGTCGGGACAGGCGTTACTGAAGCTTTCTTT.

A single count supports this clone. The genes are TRBV19 and TRBJ1-2; perhaps TRBD1 as D (5 bases). Trimming took 7 bases from V and 4 from J, leaving 16 bases between them. CDR1 is LNHDA and CDR2 is SQIVND in the germline V gene (reference sequence). CDR3 length: 14 residues. The CDR3: CASTQSGDGYGYTF. The CDR3 DNA is TGTGCCAGTACTCAATCGGGGGACGGCTATGGCTACACCTTC.

The chain recombines TRBV28 with TRBJ1-1; D not resolved. Germline assignment: CDR1 MDHEN and CDR2 SYDVKM. V was cut by 2 bases and J by 1 base, with 5 bases left in between. There are 13 residues in the CDR3. DNA of the CDR3: TGTGCCAGCAGTTTAGCGACGAACACTGAAGCTTTCTTT. Protein sequence: CASSLATNTEAFF. The full variable domain, completed using reference TRBV28 and TRBJ1-1, is DVKVTQSSRYLVKRTGEKVFLECVQDMDHENMFWYRQDPGLGLRLIYFSYDVKMKEKGDIPEGYSVSREKKERFSLILESASTNQTSMYLCASSLATNTEAFFGQGTRLTVV.

This rearrangement joins TRBV18 to TRBJ2-5; D gene ambiguous. Germline CDR1 reads KGHSH; CDR2 reads LQKENI. The CDR3 runs to 12 residues. Trimming took off 2 bases at V and 4 bases at J, with 5 bases between the two ends. CDR3: CASSPTPETQYF. In nucleotides, the CDR3 is TGTGCCAGCTCACCAACCCCAGAGACCCAGTACTTC.

The rearrangement uses TRBV9 and TRBJ1-2; tentative D call: TRBD1 (6 bases). The CDR3 consists of 13 residues. V was clipped by 6 bases and J by 3 bases, with 12 bases between them. Germline loops: CDR1 SGDLS, CDR2 YYNGEE. CDR3 in DNA: TGTGCCAGCACCGAAGGGGGGGACTATGGCTACACCTTC. It is translated as CASTEGGDYGYTF.

The chain recombines TRBV19 with TRBJ1-1; a possible D gene is TRBD1 (5 bases). Trimming pared 4 bases from V and 5 bases from J, leaving 11 bases between. The CDR3 covers 13 residues. Germline loops: CDR1 LNHDA, CDR2 SQIVND (reference sequence). The DNA for the CDR3 is TGTGCCAGTAGTACCCAGGGAGGGACTGAAGCTTTCTTT. Protein product: CASSTQGGTEAFF.

In this sample, this clone turned up a few times. The chain links TRBV7-5 to TRBJ2-7; the table's D call, TRBD1, has no DNA check behind it. TRBV7-5 is flagged as a pseudogene. The CDR3 runs to 16 residues. The chain's CDR3 is CASSSYLRTPPYEQYF. The CDR3 DNA is TGTGCCAGCAGCTCGTACCTCAGGACACCACCCTACGAGCAGTACTTC.

CDR3 region: CASSRGRGKLFF. As DNA, the CDR3 is TGTGCCAGCAGTCGGGGTAGGGGAAAACTGTTTTTT. The J gene is TRBJ1-4, the V gene TRBV28; D is perhaps TRBD1 (5 bases). Germline V lookup: CDR1 MDHEN, CDR2 SYDVKM. CDR3 size: 12 residues. V was cut by 5 bases and J by 10 bases, with 11 bases left in between.

The V and J genes are TRBV7-2 and TRBJ2-1, with D unresolved. Germline V gives CDR1 SGHTA, CDR2 FQGNSA. There are 13 residues in the CDR3. Trimming removed 2 bases from V and 13 bases from J, with 15 bases in between. As DNA, the CDR3 is TGTGCCAGCAGCTTACCGGATTTTACGGAACAGTTCTTC. Its translation is CASSLPDFTEQFF.

The chain is built from TRBV29-1 and TRBJ1-4, with D possibly being TRBD1 (6 bases). The CDR3 has 16 amino acids. The germline gives CDR1 SQVTM, CDR2 ANQGSEA. V was trimmed by 3 bases and J by 6 bases, leaving 20 bases between them. CDR3 sequence (DNA): TGCAGCGTTGAGCACAGGGAAGGACGCATGGATGAAAAACTGTTTTTT. This gives the protein CSVEHREGRMDEKLFF.

The chain links TRBV6-8 to TRBJ2-4, with D perhaps TRBD1 or TRBD2 (5 bases each). The V end was cut by 10 bases, the J end by 6 bases, with 16 bases between. The CDR3 is made up of 13 amino acids. Germline values: CDR1 MNHGY, CDR2 SAAAGT. The CDR3 protein is CATSEGHRNIQYF. The CDR3 nucleotides read TGTGCCACCTCTGAGGGGCATCGAAACATTCAGTACTTC.

The chain combines TRBV19 with TRBJ1-2; 8 bases are shared with TRBD1. Per germline, CDR1 LNHDA and CDR2 SQIVND (reference sequence). V was pared by 3 bases and J by 8 bases, with 8 bases of the junction left unmatched. The CDR3 runs 14 residues. DNA of the CDR3: TGTGCCAGTAGTATCCAGGACAGGGTGGGAGGCTACACCTTC. Its protein is CASSIQDRVGGYTF.

The chain is built from TRBV29-1 and TRBJ2-2; 8 bases match TRBD1. The CDR3 has 14 residues. V trimming: 6 bases; J trimming: 6 bases; junction bases outside the gene matches: 9. The germline gives CDR1 SQVTM, CDR2 ANQGSEA. CDR3 sequence: CSVVGTGGPGELFF. Here the CDR3 DNA reads TGCAGCGTCGTCGGGACAGGCGGACCCGGGGAGCTGTTTTTT.

This chain connects TRBV28 to TRBJ2-1; TRBD2 might be the D (5 bases). CDR3 length equals 14 residues. The germline V gene has CDR1 MDHEN and CDR2 SYDVKM. V was trimmed by 6 bases and J by 5 bases, leaving 14 bases between them. The chain's CDR3 is CASREQRPDNEQFF. The CDR3 region has the DNA TGTGCCAGCAGGGAACAGCGGCCAGACAATGAGCAGTTCTTC.

The genes are TRBV28 and TRBJ2-1; D not certain. The CDR3 length is 15 residues. CDR1 is MDHEN and CDR2 is SYDVKM in the germline V gene. Between the trimmed V and J ends, which lost 5 bases and 4 bases, there was a span of 15 bases. CDR3 sequence reads: CASSPPNNPYNEQFF. CDR3 nucleotide sequence: TGTGCCAGCAGTCCCCCCAATAACCCATACAATGAGCAGTTCTTC. The full variable domain, its missing parts supplied by reference TRBV28 and TRBJ2-1, is DVKVTQSSRYLVKRTGEKVFLECVQDMDHENMFWYRQDPGLGLRLIYFSYDVKMKEKGDIPEGYSVSREKKERFSLILESASTNQTSMYLCASSPPNNPYNEQFFGPGTRLTVL.

The V and J genes are TRBV19 and TRBJ2-7; D remains ambiguous. V gave up 7 bases and J gave up 5 bases, with 12 bases separating them. The CDR3 contains 12 residues. CDR1 and CDR2 from the germline V gene are LNHDA and SQIVND (reference sequence). CDR3 sequence: CASKRILHEQYF. The DNA for the CDR3 is TGTGCCAGTAAAAGGATACTGCACGAGCAGTACTTC.

This clone was picked up a small number of times. V usage is TRBV30 and J usage is TRBJ2-5; 16 nucleotides line up with TRBD2. CDR3 length equals 16 residues. Germline V CDR1 and CDR2: GTSNPN, SVGIG (reference sequence). After removal of 3 bases from V and 1 base from J, the junction contained 2 bases not matched to a gene. The CDR3 region has the DNA TGTGCCTGGAGGGGGACTAGCGGGAGGGCCCAAGAGACCCAGTACTTC. It codes for CAWRGTSGRAQETQYF. The entire variable domain, with the rest obtained from reference TRBV30 and TRBJ2-5, is as follows: SQTIHQWPATLVQPVGSPLSLECTVEGTSNPNLYWYRQAAGRGLQLLFYSVGIGQISSEVPQNLSASRPQDRQFILSSKKLLLSDSGFYLCAWRGTSGRAQETQYFGPGTRLLVL.

The J gene is TRBJ2-3, the V gene TRBV28; no reliable D call. This CDR3 has 12 amino acids. The ends were cut back, 6 bases at V and 0 bases at J, with 4 bases in the middle. CDR1 and CDR2 (germline): MDHEN, SYDVKM. The CDR3 here is CASRGSTDTQYF. The CDR3 DNA reads TGTGCCAGCAGGGGTAGCACAGATACGCAGTATTTT.

This clone is a singleton in its sample. V is TRBV18 and J is TRBJ2-3, with D maybe TRBD2 (6 bases). V was cut by 2 bases and J by 3 bases, with 9 bases left in between. CDR1 is KGHSH, CDR2 LQKENI, per germline. The CDR3 is 14 amino acids. The CDR3: CASSPTGETDTQYF. The DNA for the CDR3 is TGTGCCAGCTCACCAACGGGAGAAACAGATACGCAGTATTTT.